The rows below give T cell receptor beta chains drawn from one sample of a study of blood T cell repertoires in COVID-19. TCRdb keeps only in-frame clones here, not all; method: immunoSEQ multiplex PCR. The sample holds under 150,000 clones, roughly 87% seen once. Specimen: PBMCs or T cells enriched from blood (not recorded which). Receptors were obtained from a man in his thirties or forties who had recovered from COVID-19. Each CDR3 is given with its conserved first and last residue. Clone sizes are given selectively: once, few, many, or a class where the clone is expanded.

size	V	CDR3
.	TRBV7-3	CVSSLVRRASENYEQYF
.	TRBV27	CASSPLGPNTEAFF
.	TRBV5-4	CASSLVTGGPNTEAFF
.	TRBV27	CASSFRRGEDQPQHF
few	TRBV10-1	CASSEGTGNTEKLFF
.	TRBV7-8	CASSLYSSYNEQFF
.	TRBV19	CASSLLGITGELFF
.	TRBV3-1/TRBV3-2	CASIADGTDTQYF
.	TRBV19	CASSIRGTDIPGELFF
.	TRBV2	CASISAGSEKLFF
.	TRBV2	CASSVTGFIEAFF
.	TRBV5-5	CASSRGGSGNTIYF
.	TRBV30	CARLGTSGRDTDTQYF
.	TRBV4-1	CASSQWGEGNQPQHF
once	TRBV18	CASSPLGGERGYYNEQFF
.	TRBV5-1	CASSLEAGGNTGELFF
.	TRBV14	CASSQDFRELKFF
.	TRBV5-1	CASSGGLAGATDTQYF
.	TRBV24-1	CATSDRDSDGYTF
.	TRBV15	CATSSPPSGDNEQFF
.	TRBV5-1	CASSLGPGTEAFF
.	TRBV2	CASSATESGSPLHF
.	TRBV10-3	CAISGSERGDTQYF
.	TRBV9	CASSVDQGARLTEAFF
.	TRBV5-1	CASSRLRMEYNEQFF
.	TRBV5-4	CASSASPAGDYGYTF
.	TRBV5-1	CASSRTGGWDTEAFF